This TCR beta chain was recorded in a study of T cells in Graves' hyperthyroidism and ophthalmopathy. About the research overall: Prior to any treatment, at the point of initial diagnosis, peripheral blood was collected.

For the diagnoses, clinical symptoms, serum thyroxine and TRAb, thyroid ultrasound and orbital computed tomography were used. In germline, CDR1 is SEHNR, CDR2 FQNEAQ (reference sequence). This CDR3 spans 13 amino acids. Deletions cut 6 bases from V and 4 bases from J, with 7 bases between. This clonotype was seen a handful of times. Amplification yielded TCR beta CDR3 regions, with RNA transcripts as the source. The study used the HTBI primer set for a first-round RT-PCR of the TCR CDR3. TCRdb passed the multiplex PCR reads through MiXCR, listing each CDR3 protein once. Of around 800,000 distinct CDR3 sequences detected, over 35% appear once; the ten largest clones hold approximately 8.7%.

The V and J genes are TRBV7-9 and TRBJ2-6; no firm D call. The source is a young man with Graves' hyperthyroidism. Specimen: blood. The CDR3 here is CASSLLGANVLTF. As DNA, the CDR3 is TGTGCCAGCAGTCTCTTAGGGGCCAACGTCCTGACTTTC.